Listed below are T cell receptor beta chains from one sample, sequenced in a study of CD8+CD57+ T cells in acquired aplastic anemia. Using its own MiXCR run on the reads, TCRdb lists one record per CDR3 protein. The sample holds roughly 250,000 distinct CDR3 sequences; approximately 80% are singletons and the top ten take about 41%. Sequenced material: sorted CD4+, CD8+, or CD8+CD57+ T cells (not recorded which) from PBMCs. These receptors were collected from a human donor with aplastic anemia. Both conserved end residues are part of each CDR3. A D gene is named only where the DNA matches it firmly. The size of a clone is reported for some rows only, either as once, few or many, or as a class for expanded clones.

J gene,V gene,clone size,D gene,CDR3 protein,CDR3 DNA
TRBJ2-1,TRBV2,NA,NA,CASGAGVTGAQFF,TGTGCCAGCGGCGCCGGGGTTACGGGTGCGCAGTTTTTC
TRBJ2-3,TRBV7-9,NA,NA,CASSQRGGNGQDETQYF,TGTGCCAGCAGCCAGAGGGGCGGAAACGGTCAGGATGAGACGCAGTATTTT
TRBJ2-1,TRBV9,NA,NA,CASGVVAWSNEQCF,TGTGCCAGCGGCGTAGTGGCCTGGAGTAATGAGCAGTGCTTC
TRBJ1-1,TRBV5-8,many,NA,CASSLGGAAFF,TGTGCCAGCAGCTTGGGGGGTGCAGCTTTCTTT
TRBJ2-5,TRBV6-1,NA,TRBD2,CAIQGLAGDSHEQYF,TGTGCCATCCAGGGACTAGCGGGAGATTCACATGAGCAGTACTTC
TRBJ2-5,TRBV7-2,NA,NA,CASIWTGGQETQYF,TGTGCCAGCATCTGGACCGGTGGCCAAGAGACCCAGTACTTC
TRBJ2-1,TRBV11-1,NA,NA,CASSQYSGGYYNEQFF,TGTGCCAGCAGCCAGTATAGTGGAGGATACTACAATGAGCAGTTCTTC
TRBJ1-6,TRBV9,NA,NA,CASSVGQPGAGNSPLHF,TGTGCCAGCAGCGTAGGGCAGCCTGGGGCGGGGAATTCACCCCTCCACTTT
TRBJ2-7,TRBV25-1,few,NA,CASGVGVGGSYEQYF,TGTGCCAGCGGAGTCGGAGTAGGGGGGTCCTATGAGCAGTACTTC
TRBJ2-3,TRBV5-5,NA,NA,CASTGQICPDTQYF,TGTGCCAGCACCGGACAGATCTGTCCCGATACGCAGTATTTT
TRBJ1-6,TRBV2,NA,NA,CASRLGDGGNNSPLHF,TGTGCCAGCAGGTTGGGGGACGGCGGCAATAATTCACCCCTCCACTTT
TRBJ2-3,TRBV9,NA,TRBD2,CASSGGGPSTDTQYF,TGTGCCAGCAGCGGGGGGGGACCGAGCACAGATACGCAGTATTTT
TRBJ2-1,TRBV7-9,NA,TRBD2,CASSDGGVHQHFF,TGTGCCAGCAGTGATGGGGGGGTCCATCAGCACTTCTTC
TRBJ2-7,TRBV7-8,once,NA,CASSYVGGTDTQYF,TGTGCCAGCAGCTACGTGGGGGGTACCGATACGCAGTATTTC
TRBJ2-1,TRBV7-9,NA,TRBD1,CASSFDRTGNTDAQFF,TGTGCCAGCAGCTTTGATCGGACAGGGAACACTGATGCGCAGTTCTTC
TRBJ2-1,TRBV5-1,NA,TRBD1,CASSLQGTGDNEQFF,TGTGCCAGCAGCTTACAGGGGACCGGGGACAATGAGCAGTTCTTC
TRBJ2-5,TRBV15,NA,NA,CGTSRGTWGETQYF,TGTGGCACCAGCAGGGGCACCTGGGGAGAGACCCAGTACTTC
TRBJ1-4,TRBV5-6,many,TRBD1,CASSWGTVANEKLFF,TGTGCCAGCAGCTGGGGGACAGTGGCTAATGAAAAACTGTTTTTT
TRBJ2-5,TRBV9,NA,NA,CASRGAGNKETHYF,TGTGCCAGCAGAGGAGCTGGGAACAAAGAGACCCACTACTTC
TRBJ1-3,TRBV7-2,NA,NA,CASSGGCGNTIHF,TGCGCCAGCAGCGGGGGCTGTGGAAACACCATACATTTT
TRBJ1-2,TRBV9,NA,NA,CASSVVSDYGYTF,TGTGCCAGCAGCGTCGTCAGCGACTATGGCTACACCTTC
TRBJ2-7,TRBV20-1,few,NA,CSARVASYEQYF,TGCAGTGCTAGAGTTGCGTCCTACGAGCAGTACTTC
TRBJ1-6,TRBV15,NA,NA,CATSRDPGDNSPLHF,TGTGCCACCAGCAGAGATCCAGGTGATAATTCACCCCTCCACTTT
TRBJ1-1,TRBV20-1,once,TRBD1,CSATMTGVNTEAFF,TGCAGTGCTACTATGACAGGGGTGAACACTGAAGCTTTCTTT
TRBJ1-2,TRBV5-5,NA,TRBD1,CASSLRGGDGYTF,TGTGCCAGCAGCCTCCGAGGGGGCGATGGCTACACCTTC
TRBJ1-1,TRBV7-8,NA,NA,CASSFTGGSEAFF,TGTGCCAGCAGCTTCACTGGAGGTAGTGAAGCTTTCTTT
TRBJ1-2,TRBV7-9,NA,NA,CASSPDGHNYGYTF,TGTGCCAGCAGCCCCGATGGGCATAACTATGGCTACACCTTC
TRBJ2-3,TRBV15,NA,NA,CATSPRSDTQYF,TGTGCCACCAGCCCTCGATCAGATACGCAGTATTTT
TRBJ2-6,TRBV7-2,NA,TRBD1,CASSWGQGSNSGYLTF,TGTGCCAGCAGCTGGGGACAGGGCTCAAACTCTGGCTACCTGACTTTC
TRBJ1-1,TRBV7-6,few,TRBD1,CASSSDRGHSPLHFF,TGTGCCAGCAGCTCGGACAGGGGGCATTCACCCCTCCACTTCTTT
TRBJ2-5,TRBV7-9,NA,NA,CGGGGAKETQYF,TGTGGCGGAGGCGGGGCGAAAGAGACCCAGTACTTC
TRBJ2-5,TRBV2,NA,NA,CASRDGNADTQYF,TGTGCCAGCAGGGACGGCAACGCGGATACGCAGTACTTC
TRBJ1-2,TRBV7-8,NA,NA,CASSLDGAEQYVGCTF,NA
TRBJ2-2,TRBV15,NA,NA,CATSRDTGNAGELFF,TGTGCCACCAGCAGAGATACGGGCAACGCCGGGGAGCTGTTTTTT
TRBJ1-6,TRBV9,NA,NA,CASGSARDIQYFHF,TGTGCCAGCGGTTCAGCCAGGGACATTCAGTACTTCCACTTT
TRBJ1-1,TRBV2,NA,TRBD1,CASGFDLTGTPEAFF,TGTGCCAGCGGCTTCGATCTGACAGGGACCCCTGAAGCTTTCTTT
TRBJ2-2,TRBV4-1,NA,TRBD1,CASSQAGQDLNTGELFF,TGCGCCAGCAGCCAAGCGGGACAGGACTTGAACACCGGGGAGCTGTTTTTT
TRBJ1-6,TRBV4-1,NA,NA,CASSQATGAGANSPLHF,TGCGCCAGCAGCCAAGCGACAGGAGCAGGGGCCAATTCACCCCTCCACTTT
TRBJ1-2,TRBV14,NA,NA,CASSLHWDGLFYGYTF,TGTGCCAGCAGCCTGCACTGGGACGGACTCTTCTATGGCTACACCTTC
TRBJ2-4,TRBV7-6,NA,TRBD2,CASSLLAGERMNIQYF,TGTGCCAGCAGCCTTCTAGCGGGGGAGCGGATGAACATTCAGTACTTC
TRBJ2-7,TRBV15,NA,NA,CATSRDLPLRNEQYF,TGTGCCACCAGCAGAGATTTGCCCCTTAGGAACGAGCAGTACTTC
TRBJ2-3,TRBV7-9,NA,NA,CASSLAGYGYTFGF,NA
TRBJ2-1,TRBV9,NA,TRBD1,CASTRTGLGRDEQFF,TGTGCCAGCACTCGGACAGGGCTGGGTAGGGATGAGCAGTTCTTC
TRBJ2-1,TRBV7-9,NA,TRBD2,CASSLPGGGDTQQFF,TGTGCCAGCAGCTTACCGGGGGGGGGTGATACGCAGCAGTTCTTC